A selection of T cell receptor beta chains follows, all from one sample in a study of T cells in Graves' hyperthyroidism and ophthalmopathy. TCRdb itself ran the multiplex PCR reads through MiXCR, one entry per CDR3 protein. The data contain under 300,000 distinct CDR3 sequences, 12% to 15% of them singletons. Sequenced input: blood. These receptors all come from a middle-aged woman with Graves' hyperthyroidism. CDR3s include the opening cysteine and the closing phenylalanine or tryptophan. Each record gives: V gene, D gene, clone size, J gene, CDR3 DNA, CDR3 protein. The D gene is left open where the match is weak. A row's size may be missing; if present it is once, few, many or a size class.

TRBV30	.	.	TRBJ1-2	TGTGCCTGGAGTACATTAGCTAACTATGGCTACACCTTC	CAWSTLANYGYTF
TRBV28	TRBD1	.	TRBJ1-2	TGTGCCAGCAGTTTGGGTCTAGGCACAGGGGGAGTCTATGGCTACACCTTC	CASSLGLGTGGVYGYTF
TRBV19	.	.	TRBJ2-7	TGTGCCAGTAGTACCGGACTGAACCGAAGGGAGCAGTACTTC	CASSTGLNRREQYF
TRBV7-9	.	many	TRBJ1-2	TGTGCCAGCAGCTCGACGGCCAACTATGGCTACACCTTC	CASSSTANYGYTF
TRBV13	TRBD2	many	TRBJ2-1	TGTGCCAGCAGCCCAAGGTTTCGGACTAGCGCCTACAATGAGCAGTTCTTC	CASSPRFRTSAYNEQFF
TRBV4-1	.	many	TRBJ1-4	TGCGCCAGCAGCCTCGACTCTAATGAAAAACTGTTTTTT	CASSLDSNEKLFF
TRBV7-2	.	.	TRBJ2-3	TGTGCCAGCAGCTTAGATTCGCTAGTTTCAGATACGCAGTATTTT	CASSLDSLVSDTQYF
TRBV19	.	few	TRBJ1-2	TGTGCCAGTAGTAAACGGAGAGAATATGACTATGGCTACACCTTC	CASSKRREYDYGYTF
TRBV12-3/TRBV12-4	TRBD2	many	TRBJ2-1	TGTGCCAGCACCATACTAGCGGGCTCCTACAATGAGCAGTTCTTC	CASTILAGSYNEQFF
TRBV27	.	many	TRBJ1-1	TGTGCCAGCAGGAGAGGGTTCATGAACACTGAAGCTTTCTTT	CASRRGFMNTEAFF
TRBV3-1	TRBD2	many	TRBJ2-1	TGTGCCAGCAGCGACGGGACTAGCGGGAGAATGGATGAGCAGTTCTTC	CASSDGTSGRMDEQFF
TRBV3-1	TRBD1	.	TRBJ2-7	TGTGCCAGCAGCCCCCGACAGGGCGCTGGGGCCGTGTACGAGCAGTACTTC	CASSPRQGAGAVYEQYF
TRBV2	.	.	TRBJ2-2	TGTGCCACCTGGAACACCGGGGAGCTGTTTTTT	CATWNTGELFF
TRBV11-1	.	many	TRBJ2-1	TGTGCCAGCAGCTTAGATACCGGGTTAAGCGAGCAGTTCTTC	CASSLDTGLSEQFF
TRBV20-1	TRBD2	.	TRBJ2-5	TGCAGTGCTAGAAATTACGGCGGGAGCCATGAGACCCAGTACTTC	CSARNYGGSHETQYF
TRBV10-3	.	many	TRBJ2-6	TGTGCCATCAGTGCCGCCAGGGGGGGCTCTGGGGCCAACGTCCTGACTTTC	CAISAARGGSGANVLTF
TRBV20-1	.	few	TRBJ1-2	TGCAGTGCAAGGGACATCTCTAACTATGGCTACACCTTC	CSARDISNYGYTF
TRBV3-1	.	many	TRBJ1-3	TGTGCCAGCAGCCAATATTTACAGGGACGGAACACCATATATTTT	CASSQYLQGRNTIYF
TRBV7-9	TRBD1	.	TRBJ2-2	TGTGCCAGCAGCTTTCTTGGGACAGGTCGCACCGGGGAGCTGTTTTTT	CASSFLGTGRTGELFF
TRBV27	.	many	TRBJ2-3	TGTGCCAGCACCCGAGGGGGGGGGAGCACAGATACGCAGTATTTT	CASTRGGGSTDTQYF
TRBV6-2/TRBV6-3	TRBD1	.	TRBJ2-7	TGTGCCAGCAATAGCCCAGGACAGGGTTCCTACGAGCAGTACTTC	CASNSPGQGSYEQYF
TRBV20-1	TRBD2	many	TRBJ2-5	TGCAGTGCTGAGAGCGGGAGGGCCGTTGAGACCCAGTACTTC	CSAESGRAVETQYF
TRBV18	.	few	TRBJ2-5	TGTGCCAGCCCAGACCAGAAAGAAGAGACCCAGTACTTC	CASPDQKEETQYF
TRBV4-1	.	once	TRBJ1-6	TGCGCCAGCAGCCAACGGGCTAGGAGCTCCTATAATTCACCCCTCCACTTT	CASSQRARSSYNSPLHF
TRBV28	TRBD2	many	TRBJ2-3	TGTGCCAGCAGTTTTGTGAGCGGGAGATCCAGCAGCGGCACAGATACGCAGTATTTT	CASSFVSGRSSSGTDTQYF
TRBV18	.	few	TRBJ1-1	TGTGCCAGCTCACCACTAACGACGGGGAACACTGAAGCTTTCTTT	CASSPLTTGNTEAFF
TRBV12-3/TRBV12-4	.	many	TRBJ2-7	TGTGCCAGCAACCCCAGGGAACCCTACGAGCAGTACTTC	CASNPREPYEQYF
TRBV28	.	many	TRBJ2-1	TGTGCCAGCAGTGCTAATTACAATGAGCAGTTCTTC	CASSANYNEQFF
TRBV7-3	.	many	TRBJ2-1	TGTGCCAGCAGCTTGAAAGCGGGCCATTACAATGAGCAGTTCTTC	CASSLKAGHYNEQFF
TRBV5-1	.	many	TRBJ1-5	TGCGCCAGCAGCTTGGGGGAGGGTAGTCAGCCCCAGCATTTT	CASSLGEGSQPQHF
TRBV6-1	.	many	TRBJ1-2	TGTGCCAGCAGTGAATTTTTTCGGGATGGCTACACCTTC	CASSEFFRDGYTF
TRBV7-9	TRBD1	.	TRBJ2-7	TGTGCCAGCAGCCCTCGGACAGGGTCGGCGCATTACGAGCAGTACTTC	CASSPRTGSAHYEQYF
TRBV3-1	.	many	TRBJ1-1	TGTGCCAGCAGCACCCCGGGACAGAACACTGAAGCTTTCTTT	CASSTPGQNTEAFF
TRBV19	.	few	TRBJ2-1	TGTGCCAGTAACCTTGGACAGATCTACAATGAGCAGTTCTTC	CASNLGQIYNEQFF
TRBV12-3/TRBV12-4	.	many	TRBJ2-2	TGTGCCAGCAGTACAGGCACCGGGGAGCTGTTTTTT	CASSTGTGELFF
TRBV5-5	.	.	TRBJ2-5	TGTGCCAGCAAACCAGACACCACCGGAGAGACCCAGTACTTC	CASKPDTTGETQYF
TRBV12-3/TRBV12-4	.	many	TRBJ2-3	TGTGCCAGCAGCGGGACCTCGGAGGCAGATACGCAGTATTTT	CASSGTSEADTQYF
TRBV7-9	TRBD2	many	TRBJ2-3	TGTGCCAGCAGCCCCCCACGGCTAGCGGGCACAGATACGCAGTATTTT	CASSPPRLAGTDTQYF
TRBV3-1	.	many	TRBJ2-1	TGTGCCAGCAGCCAAGATACAGGAGGGTACAATGAGCAGTTCTTC	CASSQDTGGYNEQFF
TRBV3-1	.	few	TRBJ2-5	TGTGCCAGCAGCCAAGACGCAGGGACGGTACATGACTTC	CASSQDAGTVHDF
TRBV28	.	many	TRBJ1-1	TGTGCCAGCAGTCTAACGGGGGGGGAAGCTTTCTTT	CASSLTGGEAFF
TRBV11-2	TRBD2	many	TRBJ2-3	TGTGCCAGCAGCTTATTCACTAGCGGGGGAAACACAGATACGCAGTATTTT	CASSLFTSGGNTDTQYF
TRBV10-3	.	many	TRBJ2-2	TGTGCCATCAGTGCCGGCCCCGCGAACACCGGGGAGCTGTTTTTT	CAISAGPANTGELFF
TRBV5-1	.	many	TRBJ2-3	TGCGCCAGCAGCGTTGGGGGGGCCACAGATACGCAGTATTTT	CASSVGGATDTQYF
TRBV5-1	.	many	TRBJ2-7	TGCGCCAGCAGCAGTAACCGGGACGGCTCCTACGAGCAGTACTTC	CASSSNRDGSYEQYF
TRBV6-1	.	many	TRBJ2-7	TGTGTCGCGTGGGGGCAATCCTACTACGAGCAGTACTTC	CVAWGQSYYEQYF
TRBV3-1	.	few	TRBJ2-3	TGTGCCAGCAGCCAAGAGTTCACAGATACGCAGTATTTT	CASSQEFTDTQYF
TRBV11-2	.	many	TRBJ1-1	TGTGCCAGCAGCTTAGGAGTGGGGTCAGGACAGACTGAAGCTTTCTTT	CASSLGVGSGQTEAFF
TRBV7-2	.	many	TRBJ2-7	TGTGCCAGCAGTAATCGGGCGAGGGGGTACGAGCAGTACTTC	CASSNRARGYEQYF
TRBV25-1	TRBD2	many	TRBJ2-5	TGTGCCAGCAGTGGCCGGGACTACCCCTCGAGAGAGACCCAGTACTTC	CASSGRDYPSRETQYF